This paragraph covers one T cell receptor beta chain sequence. This clone appeared a few times. Its target antigen remains unknown. Per-nucleotide qualities are absent, and no much larger clonotype sits a single base away. Receptor amplification or capture employed the immunoSEQ multiplex PCR assay. To provide template for TCR sequencing, every sample had RNA extracted and reverse transcribed into cDNA. SuperScript III was used for first-strand cDNA synthesis, primed with a 2:1 mix of oligo-dT and random hexamers. A synthetic immune receptor repertoire was used to gauge amplification bias, and whatever bias remained was removed computationally. Under the source paper's analysis protocol: After raw reads were preprocessed to remove errors, the CDR3 was defined following IMGT conventions as running from the conserved cysteine to phenylalanine. Clonality was computed as 1 minus the Shannon entropy, with the entropy normalized by log2 of the number of productive unique TCRs. Whether each scalp clone was CD4 or CD8 was inferred by checking scalp TCRbeta sequences against the CD4 and CD8 repertoires from sorted blood. As stored in TCRdb, this immuneACCESS dataset retains in-frame rearrangements with V and J assigned. A fraction of the clones does not appear; measured against another copy, unresolved V genes explain less than half of the discrepancy, and the remainder lacks a known reason. V, J and clone size were drawn from that table, and D and trimming were deduced from the DNA. The sample contains 34,000 or so clones, about 60% of them found a single time. The ten largest clones take up almost 40% of the sample.

These data come from a study of CD8+ T cells in alopecia areata (dated by TCRdb to 2017 to 2018). About the full investigation: The study used high-throughput TCRbeta sequencing to examine T cell clonal expansion in alopecia areata, in both the C3H/HeJ mouse model and human patients. Amplification of TCRbeta CDR3 regions was done by immunoSEQ multiplex PCR using 35 Vbeta forward primers and 13 Jbeta reverse primers. RNA came from the PAXgene miRNA kit for fixed scalp, the miRNeasy kit for PBMCs, and the RNeasy kit for mouse skin. Scalp clonality was compared among normal scalp (n=4), patchy alopecia areata scalp (n=8), and alopecia totalis/universalis scalp (n=8). Human TCRbeta sequencing covered scalp tissue and sorted CD4+ and CD8+ peripheral blood T cells from patchy and totalis/universalis alopecia areata patients and healthy controls. The investigation overall reported the following: Compared with normal scalp, lesional scalp, particularly in alopecia totalis/universalis, had higher clonality and more expanded CD8+ clones, which suggests antigenic drive. Compared with mice, TCR sequences shared between patients were less clear, possibly partly because of HLA diversity across the patient population. Scalp TCR repertoire analysis is complicated because resident alphabeta T cells in normal human skin are also sequenced, whereas mouse skin is dominated by gammadelta T cells.

From alopecia areata patients, peripheral blood was collected along with lesional scalp punch biopsies. PBMCs were separated by density centrifugation and stained for CD3, CD4 and CD8, after which CD4+ and CD8+ T cells were sorted on a FACSAria. As part of a multicenter biomarker study, untreated alopecia areata patients were recruited. Blood CD8+ T cells from a few biomarker-study patients were further sorted into NKG2D-low and NKG2D-high fractions. Material for sequencing was NKG2D-high CD8+ T cells sorted from blood. Explained via the paper, the cell subset or site label denotes: sorted CD8+ NKG2D-high blood T cells. This receptor was identified in a human donor with alopecia areata.

The DNA reads as follows: TGTGCCAGCAGCTTAACGGCAGGGGTAACCTACAATGAGCAGTTCTTC. Its coded protein is CASSLTAGVTYNEQFF. The V and J genes are TRBV7-3 and TRBJ2-1; a weak D assignment points to TRBD1 (6 bases agree). Between the V and J ends, shortened by 0 bases and 2 bases respectively, the junction contains 11 bases. Spanning cysteine to phenylalanine, the CDR3 consists of 16 amino acids. Solely the CDR3 DNA is kept, with 48 bases framed from the first base. The germline V gene supplies CDR1 SGHTA and CDR2 FQGTGA.